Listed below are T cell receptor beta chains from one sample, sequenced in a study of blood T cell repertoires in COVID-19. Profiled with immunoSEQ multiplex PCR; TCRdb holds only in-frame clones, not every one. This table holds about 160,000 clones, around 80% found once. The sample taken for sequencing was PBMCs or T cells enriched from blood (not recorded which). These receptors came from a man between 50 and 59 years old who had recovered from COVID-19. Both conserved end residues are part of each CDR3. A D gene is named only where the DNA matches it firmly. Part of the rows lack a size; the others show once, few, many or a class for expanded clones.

TGTGCCAGCAGGTACTCGGAGACCCAGTACTTC,CASRYSETQYF,NA,TRBJ2-5,TRBV2,NA
TGTGCCAGCAGCGTAGCTGGCGGGGGGAAGAACACTGAAGCTTTCTTT,CASSVAGGGKNTEAFF,NA,TRBJ1-1,TRBV9,NA
TGTGCCAGCAGTTCAAACACCAATCAGCCCCAGCATTTT,CASSSNTNQPQHF,NA,TRBJ1-5,TRBV6-2/TRBV6-3,NA
TGTGCCAGCAGCCTAATCACCAGCCCCGGGATCGGCAATCAGCCCCAGCATTTT,CASSLITSPGIGNQPQHF,NA,TRBJ1-5,TRBV7-8,NA
TGTGCCAGCAGCTCGACGGACAGGGGGCATGGCTACACCTTC,CASSSTDRGHGYTF,NA,TRBJ1-2,TRBV5-4,TRBD1
TGTGCCAGCAGCTTGGGTGCAGGGGTCACCGGGGAGCTGTTTTTT,CASSLGAGVTGELFF,NA,TRBJ2-2,TRBV5-5,NA
TGTGCCAGCAGTGCTGGGACAGGGGGAGAGACCCAGTACTTC,CASSAGTGGETQYF,NA,TRBJ2-5,TRBV25-1,TRBD1
TGTGCCAGCAGTTACCAGGTTTTTCCTAACAATGAGCAGTTCTTC,CASSYQVFPNNEQFF,NA,TRBJ2-1,TRBV6-2/TRBV6-3,NA
TGTGCCAGCAGTGAACATCCCACCCCAGGCAGTCAGCCCCAGCATTTT,CASSEHPTPGSQPQHF,NA,TRBJ1-5,TRBV6-1,NA
TGTGCCAGCAGCCAAGATAGGGGGACAGTCTCCTACGAGCAGTACTTC,CASSQDRGTVSYEQYF,few,TRBJ2-7,TRBV4-2,TRBD1
TGCGCCAGCAGCTCCTCCGGGGTGGGTAACTATGGCTACACCTTC,CASSSSGVGNYGYTF,NA,TRBJ1-2,TRBV5-1,NA
TGTGCCAGCAGCTTAGCGGGTCTGACGAACACTGAAGCTTTCTTT,CASSLAGLTNTEAFF,NA,TRBJ1-1,TRBV11-3,NA
TGCAGCGTTGGGGGAGCGGGTCCAGAGGCCTACCGGGGAGCTGTTTTT,CSVGGAGPEAYRGAVF,NA,TRBJ2-2,TRBV29-1,NA